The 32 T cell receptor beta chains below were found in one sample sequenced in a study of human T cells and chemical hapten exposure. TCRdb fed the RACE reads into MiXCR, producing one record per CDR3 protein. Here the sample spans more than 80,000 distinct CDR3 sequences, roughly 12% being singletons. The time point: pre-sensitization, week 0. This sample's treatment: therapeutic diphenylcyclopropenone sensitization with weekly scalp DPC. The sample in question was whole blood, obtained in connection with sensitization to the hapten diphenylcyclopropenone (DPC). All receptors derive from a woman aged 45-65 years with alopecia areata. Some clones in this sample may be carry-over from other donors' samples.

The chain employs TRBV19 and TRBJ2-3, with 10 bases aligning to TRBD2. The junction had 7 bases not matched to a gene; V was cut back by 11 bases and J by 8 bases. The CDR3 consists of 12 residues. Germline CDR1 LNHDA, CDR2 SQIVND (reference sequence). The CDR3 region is CASSGGAGTQYF. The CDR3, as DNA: TGTGCCTCTAGCGGGGGAGCGGGTACGCAGTATTTT.

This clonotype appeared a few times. As DNA, the CDR3 is TGCAGTGCTAGGGGAGAGCGGGGGTACCTAGATACGCAGTATTTT. Protein: CSARGERGYLDTQYF. The chain is built from TRBV20-1 and TRBJ2-3; 8 bases match TRBD2. CDR1 is DFQATT and CDR2 is SNEGSKA in the germline V gene (reference sequence). The CDR3 spans 15 residues. V was clipped by 3 bases and J by 5 bases; unmatched bases: 10.

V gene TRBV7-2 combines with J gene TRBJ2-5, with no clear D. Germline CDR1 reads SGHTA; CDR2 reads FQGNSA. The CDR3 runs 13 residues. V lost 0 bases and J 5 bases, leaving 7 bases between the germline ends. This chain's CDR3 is CASSLAGRETQYF. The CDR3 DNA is TGTGCCAGCAGCTTAGCAGGGCGCGAGACCCAGTACTTC.

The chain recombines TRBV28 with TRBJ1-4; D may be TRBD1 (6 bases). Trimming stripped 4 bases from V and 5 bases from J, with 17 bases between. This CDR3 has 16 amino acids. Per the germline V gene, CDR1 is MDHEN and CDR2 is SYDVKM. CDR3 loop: CASSSPSTGLNEKLFF. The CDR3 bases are TGTGCCAGCAGTTCGCCTTCGACAGGCCTGAATGAAAAACTGTTTTTT.

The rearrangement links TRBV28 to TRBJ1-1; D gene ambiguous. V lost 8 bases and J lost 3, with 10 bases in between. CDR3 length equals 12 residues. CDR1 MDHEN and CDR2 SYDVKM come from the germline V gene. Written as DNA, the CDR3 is TGTGCCAGCGGGGTTGTAGACACTGAAGCTTTCTTT. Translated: CASGVVDTEAFF.

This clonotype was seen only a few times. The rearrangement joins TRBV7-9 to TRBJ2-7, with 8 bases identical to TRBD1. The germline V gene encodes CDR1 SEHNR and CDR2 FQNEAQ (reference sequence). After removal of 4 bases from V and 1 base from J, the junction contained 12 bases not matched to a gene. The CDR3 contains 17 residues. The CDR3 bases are TGTGCCAGCAGCTCCCGGAGGGCAGGGGGCGCGTCCTACGAGCAGTACTTC. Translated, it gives CASSSRRAGGASYEQYF.

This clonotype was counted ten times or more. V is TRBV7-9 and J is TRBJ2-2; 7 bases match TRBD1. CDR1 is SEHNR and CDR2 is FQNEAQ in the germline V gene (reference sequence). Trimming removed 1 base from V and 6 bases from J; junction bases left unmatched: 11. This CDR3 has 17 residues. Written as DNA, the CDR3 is TGTGCCAGCAGCTTAGAGGTCCAGACAGGGACGGCCGGGGAGCTGTTTTTT. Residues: CASSLEVQTGTAGELFF.

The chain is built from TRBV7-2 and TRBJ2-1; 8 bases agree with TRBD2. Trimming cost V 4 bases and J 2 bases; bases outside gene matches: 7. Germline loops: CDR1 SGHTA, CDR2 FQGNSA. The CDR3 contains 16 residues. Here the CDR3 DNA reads TGTGCCAGCAGCTCTCCGTCGGGGGGGGCCTACAATGAGCAGTTCTTC. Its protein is CASSSPSGGAYNEQFF.

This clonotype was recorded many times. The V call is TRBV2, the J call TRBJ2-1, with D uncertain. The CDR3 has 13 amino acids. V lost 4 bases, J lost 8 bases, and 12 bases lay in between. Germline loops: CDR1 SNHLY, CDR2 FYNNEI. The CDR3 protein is CASSVEREDEQFF. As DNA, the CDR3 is TGTGCCAGCAGTGTAGAAAGAGAGGATGAGCAGTTCTTC.

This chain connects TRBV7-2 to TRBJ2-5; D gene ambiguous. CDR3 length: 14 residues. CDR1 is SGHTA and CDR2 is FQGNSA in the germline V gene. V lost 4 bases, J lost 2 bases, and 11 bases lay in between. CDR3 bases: TGTGCCAGCAGCTCTAGACGAAGGCAAGAGACCCAGTACTTC. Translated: CASSSRRRQETQYF.

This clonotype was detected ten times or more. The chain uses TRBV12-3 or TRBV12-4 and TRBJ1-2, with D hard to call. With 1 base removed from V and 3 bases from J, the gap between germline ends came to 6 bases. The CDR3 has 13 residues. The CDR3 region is CASSLELHYGYTF. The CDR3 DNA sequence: TGTGCCAGCAGTTTAGAACTGCACTATGGCTACACCTTC.

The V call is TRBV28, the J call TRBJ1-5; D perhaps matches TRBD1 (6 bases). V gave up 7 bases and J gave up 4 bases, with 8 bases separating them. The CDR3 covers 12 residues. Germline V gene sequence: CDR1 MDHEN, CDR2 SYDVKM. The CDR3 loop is CASKQGNQPQHF. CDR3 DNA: TGTGCCAGCAAACAGGGTAATCAGCCCCAGCATTTT.

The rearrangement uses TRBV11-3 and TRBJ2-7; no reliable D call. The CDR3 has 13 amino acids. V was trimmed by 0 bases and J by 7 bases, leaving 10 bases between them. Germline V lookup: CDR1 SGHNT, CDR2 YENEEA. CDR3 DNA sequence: TGTGCCAGCAGCTTAGATTGGGGAAAAGAGCAGTACTTC. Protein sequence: CASSLDWGKEQYF.

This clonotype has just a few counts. CDR3 DNA: TGTGCCAGCAGTTCCGACAGGGGATACCACTACGAGCAGTACTTC. Translating gives CASSSDRGYHYEQYF. The genes are TRBV27 and TRBJ2-7; 8 bases are shared with TRBD1. This CDR3 has 15 amino acids. Germline-derived CDR1 and CDR2 are MNHEY and SMNVEV (reference sequence). Unmatched junction bases numbered 8, after V lost 4 bases and J lost 3 bases.

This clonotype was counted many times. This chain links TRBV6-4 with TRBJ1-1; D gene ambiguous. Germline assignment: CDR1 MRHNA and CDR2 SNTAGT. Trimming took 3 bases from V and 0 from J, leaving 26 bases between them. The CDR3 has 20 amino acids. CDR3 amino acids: CASSESCRVYTIHVNTEAFF. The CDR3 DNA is TGTGCCAGCAGTGAATCCTGTCGGGTGTATACTATTCATGTGAACACTGAAGCTTTCTTT.

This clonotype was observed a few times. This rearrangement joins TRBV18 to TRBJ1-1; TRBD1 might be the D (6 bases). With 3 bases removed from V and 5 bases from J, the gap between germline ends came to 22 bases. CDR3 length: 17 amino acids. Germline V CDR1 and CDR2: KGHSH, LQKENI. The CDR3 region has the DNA TGTGCCAGCTCACCCTTCGGAGGGGCAGGGGTCGGGACTGAAGCTTTCTTT. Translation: CASSPFGGAGVGTEAFF.

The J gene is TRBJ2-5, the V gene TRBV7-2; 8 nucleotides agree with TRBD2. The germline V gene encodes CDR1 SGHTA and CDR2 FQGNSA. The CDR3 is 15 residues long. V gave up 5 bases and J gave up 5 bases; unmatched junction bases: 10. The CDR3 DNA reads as TGTGCCAGCAGCCTACAAGGGACTAGTTGGGAGACCCAGTACTTC. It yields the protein CASSLQGTSWETQYF.

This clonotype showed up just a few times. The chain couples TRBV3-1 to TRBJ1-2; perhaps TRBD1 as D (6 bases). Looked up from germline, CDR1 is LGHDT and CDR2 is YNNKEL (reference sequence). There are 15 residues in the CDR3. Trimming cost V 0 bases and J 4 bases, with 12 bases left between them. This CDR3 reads CASSQENRERYGYTF. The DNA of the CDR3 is TGTGCCAGCAGCCAAGAAAACAGGGAACGCTATGGCTACACCTTC.

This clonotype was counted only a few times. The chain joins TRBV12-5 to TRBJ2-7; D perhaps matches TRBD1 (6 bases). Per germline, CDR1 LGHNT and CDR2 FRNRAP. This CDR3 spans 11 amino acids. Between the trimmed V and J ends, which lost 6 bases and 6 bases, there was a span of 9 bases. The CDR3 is CASGQGREQYF. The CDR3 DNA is TGTGCTAGTGGACAGGGCCGCGAGCAGTACTTC. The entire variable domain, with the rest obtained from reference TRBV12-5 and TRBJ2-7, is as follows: DARVTQTPRHKVTEMGQEVTMRCQPILGHNTVFWYRQTMMQGLELLAYFRNRAPLDDSGMPKDRFSAEMPDATLATLKIQPSEPRDSAVYFCASGQGREQYFGPGTRLTVT.

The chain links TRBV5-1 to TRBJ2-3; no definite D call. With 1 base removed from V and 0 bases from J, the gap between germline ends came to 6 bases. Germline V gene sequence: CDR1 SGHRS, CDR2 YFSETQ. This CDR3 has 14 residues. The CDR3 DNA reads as TGCGCCAGCAGCTTGCAGAGTAGCACAGATACGCAGTATTTT. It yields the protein CASSLQSSTDTQYF.

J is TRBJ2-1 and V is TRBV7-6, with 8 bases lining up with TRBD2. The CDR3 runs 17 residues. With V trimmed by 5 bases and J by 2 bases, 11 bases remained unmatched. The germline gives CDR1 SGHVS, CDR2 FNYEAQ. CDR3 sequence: CASSPRFSGTTYNEQFF. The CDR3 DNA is TGTGCCAGCAGCCCCCGGTTTAGCGGGACTACCTACAATGAGCAGTTCTTC.

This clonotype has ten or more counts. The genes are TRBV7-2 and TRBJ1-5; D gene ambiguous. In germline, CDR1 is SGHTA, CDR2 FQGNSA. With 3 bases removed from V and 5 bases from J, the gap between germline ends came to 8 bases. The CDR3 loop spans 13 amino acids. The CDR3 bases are TGTGCCAGCAGCTTTAAGGGTGATCAGCCCCAGCATTTT. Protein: CASSFKGDQPQHF. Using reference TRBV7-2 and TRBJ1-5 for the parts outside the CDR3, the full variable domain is GAGVSQSPSNKVTEKGKDVELRCDPISGHTALYWYRQSLGQGLEFLIYFQGNSAPDKSGLPSDRFSAERTGGSVSTLTIQRTQQEDSAVYLCASSFKGDQPQHFGDGTRLSIL.

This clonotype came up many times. The CDR3 reads CASSRELLAGAANEQFF. In DNA form, the CDR3 reads TGCGCCAGCAGCCGCGAATTACTAGCGGGGGCCGCCAATGAGCAGTTCTTC. V gene TRBV4-3 combines with J gene TRBJ2-1, with TRBD2 matching over 11 bases. The CDR3 length is 17 residues. J was trimmed by 6 bases and V by 4 bases; bases with no gene match: 11. Germline loops: CDR1 LGHNA, CDR2 YSLEER.

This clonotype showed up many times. CDR3 sequence reads: CASSTSGIPDTQYF. The CDR3 DNA follows: TGTGCCAGCAGCACAAGCGGGATCCCCGATACGCAGTATTTT. This chain uses TRBV7-8 with TRBJ2-3, with TRBD2 matching over 7 bases. Germline V CDR1 and CDR2: SGHVS, FQNEAQ. The CDR3 consists of 14 residues. J gave up 6 bases and V 5 bases, and 8 bases lay outside the gene matches.

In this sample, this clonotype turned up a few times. The DNA for the CDR3 is TGTGCCAGCAGCTTAGGGCTAGGGGCCAGCAATCAGCCCCAGCATTTT. Amino acid sequence: CASSLGLGASNQPQHF. The rearrangement joins TRBV11-2 to TRBJ1-5, with D possibly TRBD1 on 5 matching bases. Germline values: CDR1 SGHAT, CDR2 FQNNGV. This CDR3 has 16 amino acids. The germline V and J ends were trimmed by 1 base and 1 base, with 11 bases remaining between them.

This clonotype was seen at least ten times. As DNA, the CDR3 is TGTGCCAGCAGCTTCGGGACAGACACTGAAGCTTTCTTT. Protein sequence: CASSFGTDTEAFF. The chain employs TRBV27 and TRBJ1-1; 7 bases agree with TRBD1. V lost 6 bases, J lost 3 bases, and 4 bases stayed unmatched. CDR3 length: 13 amino acids. Germline CDR1 is MNHEY and CDR2 is SMNVEV (reference sequence).

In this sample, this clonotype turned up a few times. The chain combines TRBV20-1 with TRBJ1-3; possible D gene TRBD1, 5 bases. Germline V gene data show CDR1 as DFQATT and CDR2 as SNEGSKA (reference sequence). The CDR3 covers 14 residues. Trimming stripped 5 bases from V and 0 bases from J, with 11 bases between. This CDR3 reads CSAAGAASGNTIYF. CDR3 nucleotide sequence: TGCAGTGCTGCCGGGGCAGCCTCTGGAAACACCATATATTTT.

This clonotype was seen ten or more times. The CDR3 is CASSLFYEQYF. The CDR3 DNA reads TGTGCCAGCAGTTTATTCTACGAGCAGTACTTC. V and J are TRBV28 and TRBJ2-7; D is undetermined. The germline V gene encodes CDR1 MDHEN and CDR2 SYDVKM. V lost 1 base, J lost 3 bases, and 1 base lay in between. The CDR3 is 11 residues long. The full variable domain, in which reference TRBV28 and TRBJ2-7 provide the parts outside the CDR3, is DVKVTQSSRYLVKRTGEKVFLECVQDMDHENMFWYRQDPGLGLRLIYFSYDVKMKEKGDIPEGYSVSREKKERFSLILESASTNQTSMYLCASSLFYEQYFGPGTRLTVT.

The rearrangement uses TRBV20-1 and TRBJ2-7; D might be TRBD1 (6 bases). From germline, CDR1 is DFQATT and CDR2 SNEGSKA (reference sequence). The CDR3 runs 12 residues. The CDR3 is CSLILQGYEQYF. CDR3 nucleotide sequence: TGCAGCTTAATTTTACAGGGATACGAGCAGTACTTC.

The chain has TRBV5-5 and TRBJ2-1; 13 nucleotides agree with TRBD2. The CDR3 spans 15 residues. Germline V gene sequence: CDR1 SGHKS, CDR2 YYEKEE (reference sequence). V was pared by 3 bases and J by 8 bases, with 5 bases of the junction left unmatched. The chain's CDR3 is CASSYSGLAGDEQFF. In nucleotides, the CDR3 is TGTGCCAGCAGCTATTCAGGACTAGCGGGAGATGAGCAGTTCTTC.

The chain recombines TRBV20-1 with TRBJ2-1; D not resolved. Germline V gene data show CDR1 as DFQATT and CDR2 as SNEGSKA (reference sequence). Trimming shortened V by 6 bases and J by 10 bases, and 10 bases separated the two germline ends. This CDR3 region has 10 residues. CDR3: CSAIPGEQFF. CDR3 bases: TGCAGTGCGATACCGGGCGAGCAGTTCTTC.

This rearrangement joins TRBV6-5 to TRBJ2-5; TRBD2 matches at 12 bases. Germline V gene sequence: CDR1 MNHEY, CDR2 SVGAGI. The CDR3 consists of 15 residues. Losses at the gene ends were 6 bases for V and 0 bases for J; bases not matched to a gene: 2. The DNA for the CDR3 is TGTGCCAGCAGGACTAGCGGGGGTTACCAAGAGACCCAGTACTTC. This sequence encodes CASRTSGGYQETQYF.